The T cell receptor beta chain described here comes from a study of T cell repertoires in cytomegalovirus infection. The wider study: In public TCR beta signatures, there were indications of both CMV infection and matching HLA type.

This clonotype counts as medium-sized. Its antigen is undetermined. The CDR3 extends over 13 amino acids. CDR1 and CDR2 from the germline V gene are SGHTA and FQGNSA. V was pared by 0 bases and J by 6 bases, with 8 bases between. MiXCR, applied by TCRdb to the reads, yields one record per CDR3 protein. The sample has hundreds of thousands of distinct CDR3 sequences, roughly 31% seen once. Study observations and caveats: The cumulative frequency of public TCR beta families distinguished individuals who carried CMV together with the relevant HLA. It was HLA-C-restricted CMV-specific TCR beta clonotypes that dominated the response ex vivo.

Sequencing used PBMCs. The receptor was derived from a human donor in good health (CMV status not recorded). Some clones in this sample may be carry-over from other donors' samples. The rearrangement links TRBV7-2 to TRBJ1-1, with D unclear. The CDR3 DNA is TGTGCCAGCAGCTTAGCAGCATTATCTGAAGCTTTCTTT. Its protein is CASSLAALSEAFF.